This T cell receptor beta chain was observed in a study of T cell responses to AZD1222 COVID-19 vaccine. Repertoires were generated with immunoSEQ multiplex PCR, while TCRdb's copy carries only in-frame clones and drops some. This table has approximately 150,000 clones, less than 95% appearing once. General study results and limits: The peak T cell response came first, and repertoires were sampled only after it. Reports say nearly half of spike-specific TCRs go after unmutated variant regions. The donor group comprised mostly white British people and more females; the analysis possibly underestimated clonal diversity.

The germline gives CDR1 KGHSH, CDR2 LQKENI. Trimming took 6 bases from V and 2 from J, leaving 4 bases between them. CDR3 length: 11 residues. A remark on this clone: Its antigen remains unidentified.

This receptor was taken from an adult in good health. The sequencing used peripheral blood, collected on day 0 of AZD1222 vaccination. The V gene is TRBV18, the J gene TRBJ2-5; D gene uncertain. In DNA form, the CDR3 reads TGTGCCAGCTCTATGCAAGAGACCCAGTACTTC. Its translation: CASSMQETQYF.